The next 25 T cell receptor beta chains were all read from a single sample in a study of molecular identifiers for immune sequencing clone quantification. TCRdb re-analysed the PCR reads in MiXCR, keeping a single row per CDR3 protein. Here the sample spans more than 300,000 distinct CDR3 sequences, about 20% being singletons. Sequencing was carried out using naive CD8+ T cells from blood, with Jurkat cell RNA spiked in. Regarding subset: FACS-sorted CD8+CD4-CCR7+CD45RA+ naive T cells. These receptors originate from a human donor in good health. Some libraries in this study had Jurkat cell RNA spiked in.

This clonotype appeared many times. The chain links TRBV7-9 to TRBJ2-3; D not certain. The germline gives CDR1 SEHNR, CDR2 FQNEAQ (reference sequence). V lost 4 bases and J 6 bases, leaving 5 bases between the germline ends. This CDR3 contains 11 residues. CDR3 region: CASSSPDTQYF. CDR3 coding DNA: TGTGCCAGCAGCTCTCCGGATACGCAGTATTTT.

The table lists this clonotype with many counts. The rearrangement links TRBV29-1 to TRBJ1-4; the D gene is possibly TRBD1 (6 bases). V was clipped by 3 bases and J by 0 bases, with 11 bases between them. Germline lookup yields CDR1 SQVTM and CDR2 ANQGSEA. This CDR3 has 15 amino acids. The CDR3 coding sequence is TGCAGCGTTGACTACGGGACAACAACTAATGAAAAACTGTTTTTT. Translation: CSVDYGTTTNEKLFF.

Concerning this clonotype itself: A much larger clone lies a single base off, so this may be a read error. CDR3 sequence (DNA): TGTGCCAGCGGGTCAGGGTACTTTACAATGAAGCAGTTCTTC. Translated: CASGSGYFTMKQFF. V is TRBV12-3 or TRBV12-4 and J is TRBJ2-1, with D perhaps TRBD1 (5 bases). Trimming stripped 8 bases from V and 11 bases from J, with 22 bases between. This CDR3 comprises 14 residues.

V is TRBV24-1 and J is TRBJ2-1; D is unresolved. V was clipped by 3 bases and J by 4 bases, with 6 bases between them. CDR3 length: 13 amino acids. CDR1 is KGHDR, CDR2 SFDVKD, per germline. The CDR3 nucleotides are TGTGCCACCAGTGATCTCAAGTACAATGAGCAGTTCTTC. This translates into CATSDLKYNEQFF.

Points on this clonotype: A read error may explain this, as a much larger clone is one base away. This chain uses TRBV6-2 or TRBV6-3 with TRBJ2-7; D may match TRBD1 or TRBD2 (5 bases each). V was pared by 11 bases and J by 3 bases, with 20 bases between. Germline V gene lookup returns CDR1 MNHEY and CDR2 SVGEGT. This CDR3 has 14 amino acids. As DNA, the CDR3 is TGTGCCCCGGGGCCGGGTCCTTCGATCTACGAGCAGTACTTC. Its translation: CAPGPGPSIYEQYF.

This clonotype has a count of ten or more. The rearrangement links TRBV7-8 to TRBJ1-4, with D perhaps matching TRBD1 (5 bases). The CDR3 is made up of 15 amino acids. Trimming stripped 2 bases from V and 7 bases from J, with 14 bases between. Germline assignment: CDR1 SGHVS and CDR2 FQNEAQ. The CDR3 coding sequence is TGTGCCAGCAGCTTATGGGACGGTGGAAGTGAAAAACTGTTTTTT. Translated: CASSLWDGGSEKLFF.

The rearrangement joins TRBV7-9 to TRBJ2-7; 11 positions agree with TRBD2. CDR1 SEHNR and CDR2 FQNEAQ come from the germline V gene (reference sequence). There are 18 residues in the CDR3. V shed 5 bases, J shed 3 bases, and the junction held 15 bases outside the gene matches. The CDR3 protein is CASSPGTSGHPGYYEQYF. The CDR3 DNA is TGTGCCAGCAGCCCCGGGACTAGCGGTCACCCAGGATACTACGAGCAGTACTTC. The full variable domain, with the rest looked up from reference TRBV7-9 and TRBJ2-7, is DTGVSQNPRHKITKRGQNVTFRCDPISEHNRLYWYRQTLGQGPEFLTYFQNEAQLEKSRLLSDRFSAERPKGSFSTLEIQRTEQGDSAMYLCASSPGTSGHPGYYEQYFGPGTRLTVT.

This clonotype was counted a few times. This sequence joins TRBV4-3 and TRBJ2-7; 9 bases fit TRBD1. The CDR3 consists of 15 residues. Germline loops: CDR1 LGHNA, CDR2 YSLEER. With V trimmed by 2 bases and J by 2 bases, 4 bases remained unmatched. The CDR3 nucleotides are TGCGCCAGCAGCCAAACCGGGACAGGGACCTACGAGCAGTACTTC. This translates into CASSQTGTGTYEQYF.

The rearrangement uses TRBV19 and TRBJ2-7; D is undetermined. The CDR3 length is 13 residues. From germline, CDR1 is LNHDA and CDR2 SQIVND (reference sequence). Trimming stripped 3 bases from V and 1 base from J, with 7 bases between. CDR3 coding DNA: TGTGCCAGTAGTATGGATCCTTCCTACGAGCAGTACTTC. It encodes CASSMDPSYEQYF.

The chain links TRBV5-6 to TRBJ2-3, with unresolved D. This CDR3 is 16 amino acids long. Looked up from germline, CDR1 is SGHDT and CDR2 is YYEEEE. Trimming removed 4 bases at V and 4 bases at J, with 19 bases between. The CDR3 loop reads CASSLDRPNLADTQYF. CDR3 nucleotide sequence: TGTGCCAGCAGCCTGGACCGGCCGAACCTAGCAGATACGCAGTATTTT.

This clonotype was counted only a few times. V usage is TRBV4-1 and J usage is TRBJ2-7; D unclear. Germline V CDR1 and CDR2: MGHRA, YSYEKL. The CDR3 spans 16 residues. Trimming took 0 bases from V and 3 from J, leaving 15 bases between them. CDR3 sequence: CASSQDGTNLNYEQYF. The CDR3 bases are TGCGCCAGCAGCCAAGATGGCACGAACCTGAACTACGAGCAGTACTTC.

This clonotype was picked up many times. The chain couples TRBV7-6 to TRBJ2-5, with a tentative D call TRBD2 (5 bases). Germline CDR1 and CDR2: SGHVS and FNYEAQ. The CDR3 runs to 17 residues. V was clipped by 5 bases and J by 0 bases, with 19 bases between them. CDR3 in DNA: TGTGCCAGCAGCCTACTAGGATTGGAAACCTACCAAGAGACCCAGTACTTC. Encoded protein: CASSLLGLETYQETQYF.

This clonotype was counted ten times or more. V is TRBV12-5 and J is TRBJ1-1; no clear D. Germline loops: CDR1 LGHNT, CDR2 FRNRAP. Trimming pared 1 base from V and 3 bases from J, leaving 3 bases between. This CDR3 comprises 12 residues. As DNA, the CDR3 is TGTGCTAGTGGTTTGGGCGACACTGAAGCTTTCTTT. This encodes CASGLGDTEAFF.

The sample holds a few counts of this clonotype. The genes are TRBV7-9 and TRBJ2-7, with D perhaps matching TRBD1 (5 bases). V shed 0 bases and J shed 4 bases, with 10 bases lying between them. The CDR3 spans 14 residues. CDR1 SEHNR and CDR2 FQNEAQ come from the germline V gene (reference sequence). CDR3 amino acids: CASSLAQQGYEQYF. The CDR3 bases are TGTGCCAGCAGCTTAGCGCAGCAGGGTTACGAGCAGTACTTC. Complete variable domain (other parts from reference TRBV7-9 and TRBJ2-7): DTGVSQNPRHKITKRGQNVTFRCDPISEHNRLYWYRQTLGQGPEFLTYFQNEAQLEKSRLLSDRFSAERPKGSFSTLEIQRTEQGDSAMYLCASSLAQQGYEQYFGPGTRLTVT.

This clonotype showed up just a few times. This chain uses TRBV4-3 with TRBJ1-1, with 9 bases matching TRBD1. Germline loops: CDR1 LGHNA, CDR2 YSLEER. V shed 0 bases, J shed 1 base, and the junction held 9 bases outside the gene matches. The CDR3 runs 18 residues. This chain's CDR3 is CASSQEDRGAQRNTEAFF. For the CDR3, the DNA is TGCGCCAGCAGCCAAGAGGACAGGGGCGCACAGCGGAACACTGAAGCTTTCTTT.

This clonotype showed up many times. The chain is built from TRBV14 and TRBJ2-5; 12 nucleotides line up with TRBD2. Germline V lookup: CDR1 SGHDN, CDR2 FVKESK. The CDR3 spans 15 residues. Unmatched junction bases numbered 4, after V lost 4 bases and J lost 4 bases. In DNA, the CDR3 is TGTGCCAGCAGCCGAGTGACTAGCGGGAGAGAGACCCAGTACTTC. Residues: CASSRVTSGRETQYF.

This clonotype was seen many times. This rearrangement joins TRBV29-1 to TRBJ2-1; 9 positions match TRBD1. Germline loops: CDR1 SQVTM, CDR2 ANQGSEA. Unmatched junction bases numbered 7, after V lost 6 bases and J lost 4 bases. The CDR3 extends over 14 amino acids. The CDR3 sequence is CSVYGTGMYNEQFF. CDR3 bases: TGCAGCGTATACGGGACAGGGATGTACAATGAGCAGTTCTTC.

This clonotype was seen many times. This rearrangement joins TRBV28 to TRBJ2-3, with a weak D call TRBD1 (8 bases). Per germline, CDR1 MDHEN and CDR2 SYDVKM. This CDR3 has 14 amino acids. V was clipped by 5 bases and J by 4 bases, with 13 bases between them. The CDR3 here is CASSATGGADTQYF. The CDR3 nucleotides read TGTGCCAGCAGTGCCACAGGGGGGGCAGATACGCAGTATTTT.

On this clonotype: The CDR3 does not close with the conserved phenylalanine or tryptophan, likely indicating a read error. The rearrangement joins TRBV12-3 or TRBV12-4 to TRBJ2-7, with D possibly TRBD1 on 5 matching bases. The CDR3 spans 15 residues. V was cut by 6 bases and J by 1 base, with 16 bases left in between. The CDR3 region has the DNA TGTGCCAGCAGCCCGGACATAACGAGGTCCTACGAGCAGTACCTC. The encoded protein is CASSPDITRSYEQYL.

This rearrangement joins TRBV4-3 to TRBJ1-1; D unresolved. The length of the CDR3 is 13 residues. Trimming pared 0 bases from V and 5 bases from J, leaving 7 bases between. CDR1 and CDR2 (germline): LGHNA, YSLEER. The CDR3 nucleotides are TGCGCCAGCAGCCAAGAGATGGCAACTGAAGCTTTCTTT. It codes for CASSQEMATEAFF.

About this clonotype itself: Here the CDR3 omits its conserved ending phenylalanine or tryptophan, so a read error is the likely source. This rearrangement joins TRBV12-3 or TRBV12-4 to TRBJ2-2; D tentatively reads TRBD1 or TRBD2 (5 bases each). This CDR3 region has 14 residues. The V end was cut by 5 bases, the J end by 4 bases, with 11 bases between. The CDR3 sequence is CASSTWGSTGELFL. CDR3 nucleotides: TGTGCCAGCAGTACATGGGGGAGCACCGGGGAGCTGTTTCTT.

At least ten counts were recorded for this clonotype. CDR3 bases: TGTGCAAACTCCGGTGTGGGTCACACCGGGGAGCTGTTTTTT. It yields the protein CANSGVGHTGELFF. The chain uses TRBV2 and TRBJ2-2; D is unclear. The germline CDR1 and CDR2 sequences are SNHLY and FYNNEI. The CDR3 runs 14 residues.

This clonotype has a count of ten or more. The rearrangement uses TRBV7-6 and TRBJ1-5; D remains unclear. The V and J ends lost 4 bases and 7 bases respectively, with 14 bases between them. Germline assignment: CDR1 SGHVS and CDR2 FNYEAQ. The CDR3 extends over 14 amino acids. CDR3 region: CASSWAEGGQPQHF. In DNA form, the CDR3 reads TGTGCCAGCAGCTGGGCAGAGGGTGGGCAGCCCCAGCATTTT.

The CDR3 region has the DNA TGTGCCAGCAGTTCGAGGCAAGGCTACCAGCCCCAGCATTTT. Encoded protein: CASSSRQGYQPQHF. This rearrangement joins TRBV6-2 or TRBV6-3 to TRBJ1-5; no clear D. Trimming cost V 4 bases and J 7 bases, with 14 bases left between them. CDR3 length: 14 amino acids. Germline V gene data show CDR1 as MNHEY and CDR2 as SVGEGT.

This clonotype showed up many times. The CDR3 sequence: CASSPTGNFNEAFF. The CDR3 DNA follows: TGTGCCAGCAGCCCGACAGGGAACTTTAATGAAGCTTTCTTT. The chain recombines TRBV9 with TRBJ1-1; 7 bases agree with TRBD1. This CDR3 is 14 amino acids long. J lost 7 bases, V lost 4 bases, and 10 bases had no gene match. Germline V gene sequence: CDR1 SGDLS, CDR2 YYNGEE.